This T cell receptor beta chain was recorded in a study of human T cells and chemical hapten exposure. Whole-study context: DPC at 2% was the sensitizing agent, placed on roughly 2 cm by roughly 2 cm of upper inner arm skin. Reading of the patch tests, which applied 0.01% DPC to the upper back, occurred at 6 days. General study results and limits: The number of TCRs above 1 in 1000 frequency did not change after DPC sensitization. Alopecia in all donors means immunity may differ from healthy individuals.

The CDR3 totals 17 residues. CDR1 is MNHNS, CDR2 SASEGT, per germline. Between the trimmed V and J ends, which lost 10 bases and 0 bases, there was a span of 22 bases. Time point described: pre-sensitization, week 0. Treatment defined: therapeutic diphenylcyclopropenone sensitization with weekly scalp DPC. This clonotype was seen many times. Its cognate antigen is unknown. TCRdb processed the RACE reads anew with MiXCR; each CDR3 protein has one entry. Here the sample spans more than 300,000 distinct CDR3 sequences, over 5% being singletons. This rearrangement joins TRBV6-1 to TRBJ1-3; D gene ambiguous. The sequencing here drew on whole blood, taken in connection with sensitization to the hapten diphenylcyclopropenone (DPC). This clonotype was sampled from a woman younger than 30 with alopecia areata. Some clones in this sample may be carry-over from other donors' samples. The CDR3 protein is CATHGAAEERSGNTIYF. The CDR3 region has the DNA TGTGCCACCCATGGCGCCGCTGAAGAGCGCTCTGGAAACACCATATATTTT.